The rows below give T cell receptor beta chains drawn from one sample of a study of shared clonotypes between healthy human individuals. Here immunoSEQ multiplex PCR was the method, and the copy in TCRdb shows in-frame clones only, minus some. The table includes some 1.1 million clones, 60% to 80% detected once. Sequencing was performed on memory CD4+ T cells from PBMCs. The source is a man aged 18 to 30 in good health. Some clones in this sample may be carry-over from other donors' samples. CDR3s include the opening cysteine and the closing phenylalanine or tryptophan. D genes are given only for firm matches. Expanded clones get a size class; other rows say once, few or many, or leave the size out.

clone size	V gene	D gene	J gene	CDR3 DNA	CDR3 protein
.	TRBV27	.	TRBJ2-2	TGTGCCAGCAGTTTATCAGGCCAAAACACCGGGGAGCTGTTTTTT	CASSLSGQNTGELFF
many	TRBV30	.	TRBJ1-4	TGTGCCTGGCACCTCGGTCTCAAACTGTTTTTT	CAWHLGLKLFF
.	TRBV27	TRBD2	TRBJ2-5	TGTGCCAGCAGTGGGCTAGCGGGAGTGGGGGAGACCCAGTACTTC	CASSGLAGVGETQYF
.	TRBV7-2	TRBD1	TRBJ2-7	TGTGCCAGCAGCTTAAGGGCGACAGGGGGCGCGCCCTACGAGCAGTACTTC	CASSLRATGGAPYEQYF
.	TRBV28	.	TRBJ2-6	TGTGCCACCTCACAGGGGGGGATCTCTGGGGCCAACGTCCTGACTTTC	CATSQGGISGANVLTF
few	TRBV25-1	TRBD1	TRBJ1-1	TGTGCCAGCAGGACAAACAGGGGAAGGAACACTGAAGCTTTCTTT	CASRTNRGRNTEAFF
.	TRBV15	TRBD2	TRBJ2-3	TGTGCCACCAGCAGAGATAGGTATAGCGGGACGAGCACAGATACGCAGTATTTT	CATSRDRYSGTSTDTQYF
few	TRBV7-9	.	TRBJ2-1	TGTGCCAGCAGCTTAGCGACGGGGACGAGCAATGAGCAGTTCTTC	CASSLATGTSNEQFF
few	TRBV28	.	TRBJ1-1	TGTGCCAGCAGCCCCGGACCGTCTTTGGATGAAGCTTTCTTT	CASSPGPSLDEAFF
.	TRBV7-9	.	TRBJ2-5	TGTGCCAGCAGCTTAGGGGCGAAGGAGACCCAGTACTTC	CASSLGAKETQYF